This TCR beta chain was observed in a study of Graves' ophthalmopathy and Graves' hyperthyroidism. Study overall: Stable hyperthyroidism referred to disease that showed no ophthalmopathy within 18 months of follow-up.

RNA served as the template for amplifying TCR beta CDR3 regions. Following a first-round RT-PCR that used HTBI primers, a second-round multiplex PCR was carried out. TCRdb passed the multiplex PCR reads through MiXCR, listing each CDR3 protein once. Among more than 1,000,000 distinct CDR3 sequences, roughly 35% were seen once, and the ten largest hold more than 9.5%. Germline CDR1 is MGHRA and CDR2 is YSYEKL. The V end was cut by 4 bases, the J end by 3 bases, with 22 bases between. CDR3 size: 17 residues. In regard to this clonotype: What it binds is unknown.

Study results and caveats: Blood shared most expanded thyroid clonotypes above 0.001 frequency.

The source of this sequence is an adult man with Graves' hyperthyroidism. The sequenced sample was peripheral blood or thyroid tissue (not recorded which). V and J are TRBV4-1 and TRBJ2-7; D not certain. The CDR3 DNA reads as TGCGCCAGCAGCCGGTGGGGATACGGACCTGAATTCTACGAGCAGTACTTC. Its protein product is CASSRWGYGPEFYEQYF.